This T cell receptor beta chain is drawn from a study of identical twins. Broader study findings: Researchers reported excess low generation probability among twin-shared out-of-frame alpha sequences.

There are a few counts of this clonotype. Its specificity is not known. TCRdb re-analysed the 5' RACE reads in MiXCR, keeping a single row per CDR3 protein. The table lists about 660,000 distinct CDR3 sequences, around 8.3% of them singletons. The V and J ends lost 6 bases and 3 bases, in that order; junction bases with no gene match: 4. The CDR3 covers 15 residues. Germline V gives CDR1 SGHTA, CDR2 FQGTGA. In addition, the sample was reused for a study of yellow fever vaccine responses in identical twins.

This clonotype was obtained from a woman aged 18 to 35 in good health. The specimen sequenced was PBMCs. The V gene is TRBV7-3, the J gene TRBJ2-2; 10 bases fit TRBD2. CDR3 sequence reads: CASRVGTSDTGELFF. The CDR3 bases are TGTGCCAGCAGGGTCGGGACTAGCGACACCGGGGAGCTGTTTTTT.